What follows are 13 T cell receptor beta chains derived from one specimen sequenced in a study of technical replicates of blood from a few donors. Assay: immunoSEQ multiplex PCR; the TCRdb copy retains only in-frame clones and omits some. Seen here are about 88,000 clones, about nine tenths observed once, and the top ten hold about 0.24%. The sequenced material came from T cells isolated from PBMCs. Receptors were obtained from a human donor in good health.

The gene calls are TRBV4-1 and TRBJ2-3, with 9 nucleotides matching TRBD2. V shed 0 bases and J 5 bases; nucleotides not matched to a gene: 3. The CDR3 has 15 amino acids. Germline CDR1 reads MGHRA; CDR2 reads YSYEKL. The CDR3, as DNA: TGCGCCAGCAGCCAAGATTTGACTAGCGGAGATACGCAGTATTTT. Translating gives CASSQDLTSGDTQYF.

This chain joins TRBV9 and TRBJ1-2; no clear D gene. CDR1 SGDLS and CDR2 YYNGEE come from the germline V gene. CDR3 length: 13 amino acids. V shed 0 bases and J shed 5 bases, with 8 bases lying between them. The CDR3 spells CASSVVGGYGYTF. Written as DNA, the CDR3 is TGTGCCAGCAGCGTAGTCGGAGGTTATGGCTACACCTTC.

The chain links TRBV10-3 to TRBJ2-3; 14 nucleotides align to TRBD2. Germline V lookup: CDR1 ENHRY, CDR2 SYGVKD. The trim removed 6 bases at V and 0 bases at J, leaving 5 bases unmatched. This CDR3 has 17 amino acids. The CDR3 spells CAISQTSGGASTDTQYF. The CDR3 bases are TGTGCCATCAGCCAGACTAGCGGGGGGGCAAGCACAGATACGCAGTATTTT.

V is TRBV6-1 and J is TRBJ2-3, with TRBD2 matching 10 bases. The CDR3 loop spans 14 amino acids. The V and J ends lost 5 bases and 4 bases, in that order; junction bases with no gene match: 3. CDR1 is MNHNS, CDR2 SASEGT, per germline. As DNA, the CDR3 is TGTGCCAGCAGTCTAGCGGGAGTCCCAGATACGCAGTATTTT. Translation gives CASSLAGVPDTQYF.

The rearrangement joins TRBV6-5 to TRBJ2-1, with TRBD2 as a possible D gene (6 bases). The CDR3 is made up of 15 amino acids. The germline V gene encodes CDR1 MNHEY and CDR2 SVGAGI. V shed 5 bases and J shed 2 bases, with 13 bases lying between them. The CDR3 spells CASSNAGGPYNEQFF. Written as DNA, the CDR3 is TGTGCCAGCAGTAACGCCGGGGGACCCTACAATGAGCAGTTCTTC.

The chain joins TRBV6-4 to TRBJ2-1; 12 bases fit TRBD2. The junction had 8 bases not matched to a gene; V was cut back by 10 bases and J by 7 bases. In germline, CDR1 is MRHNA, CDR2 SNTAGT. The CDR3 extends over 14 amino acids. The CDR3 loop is CATTNLAGGNEQFF. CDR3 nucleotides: TGTGCCACCACAAATCTAGCGGGAGGGAATGAGCAGTTCTTC.

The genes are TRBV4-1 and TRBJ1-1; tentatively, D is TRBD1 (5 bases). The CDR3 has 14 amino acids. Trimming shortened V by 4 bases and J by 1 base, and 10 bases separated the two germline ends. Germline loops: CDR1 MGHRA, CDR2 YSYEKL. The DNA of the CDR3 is TGCGCCAGCAGCCTAGGGGCCGGGAACACTGAAGCTTTCTTT. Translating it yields CASSLGAGNTEAFF.

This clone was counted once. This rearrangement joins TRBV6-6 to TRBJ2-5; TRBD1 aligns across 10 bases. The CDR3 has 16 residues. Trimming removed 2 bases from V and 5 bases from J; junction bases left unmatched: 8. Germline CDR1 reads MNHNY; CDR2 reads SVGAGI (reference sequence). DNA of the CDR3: TGTGCCAGCAGTTACAGTCGGGACAGGGGCAGGGAGACCCAGTACTTC. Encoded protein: CASSYSRDRGRETQYF.

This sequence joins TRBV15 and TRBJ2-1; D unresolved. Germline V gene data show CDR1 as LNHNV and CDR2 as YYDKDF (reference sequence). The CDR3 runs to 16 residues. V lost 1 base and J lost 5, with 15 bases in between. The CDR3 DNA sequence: TGTGCCACCAGCAGAGGCCCAAGCGTTCCCCACAATGAGCAGTTCTTC. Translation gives CATSRGPSVPHNEQFF. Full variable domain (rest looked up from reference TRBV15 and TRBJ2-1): DAMVIQNPRYQVTQFGKPVTLSCSQTLNHNVMYWYQQKSSQAPKLLFHYYDKDFNNEADTPDNFQSRRPNTSFCFLDIRSPGLGDTAMYLCATSRGPSVPHNEQFFGPGTRLTVL.

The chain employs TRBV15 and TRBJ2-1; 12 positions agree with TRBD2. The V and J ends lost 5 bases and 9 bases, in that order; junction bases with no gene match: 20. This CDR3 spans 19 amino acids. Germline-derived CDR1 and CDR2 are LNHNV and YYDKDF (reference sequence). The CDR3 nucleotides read TGTGCCACCAGCGCACAACCGGGACTAGCGGGCGCGGGGGACCCTGAGCAGTTCTTC. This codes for CATSAQPGLAGAGDPEQFF. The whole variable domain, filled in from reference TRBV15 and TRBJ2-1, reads DAMVIQNPRYQVTQFGKPVTLSCSQTLNHNVMYWYQQKSSQAPKLLFHYYDKDFNNEADTPDNFQSRRPNTSFCFLDIRSPGLGDTAMYLCATSAQPGLAGAGDPEQFFGPGTRLTVL.

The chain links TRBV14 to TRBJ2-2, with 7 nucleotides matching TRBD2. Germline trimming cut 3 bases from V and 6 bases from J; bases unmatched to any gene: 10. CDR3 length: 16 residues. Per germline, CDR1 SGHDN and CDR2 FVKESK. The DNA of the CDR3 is TGTGCCAGCAGCCAGTTTACCGGGACTATCTCCGGGGAGCTGTTTTTT. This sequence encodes CASSQFTGTISGELFF.

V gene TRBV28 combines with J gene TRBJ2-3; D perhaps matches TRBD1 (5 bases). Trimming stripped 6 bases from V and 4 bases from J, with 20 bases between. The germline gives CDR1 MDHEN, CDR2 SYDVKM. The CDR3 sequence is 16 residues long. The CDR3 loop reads CASSPPFGALPDTQYF. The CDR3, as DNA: TGTGCCAGCAGCCCGCCCTTTGGGGCTCTCCCAGATACGCAGTATTTT.

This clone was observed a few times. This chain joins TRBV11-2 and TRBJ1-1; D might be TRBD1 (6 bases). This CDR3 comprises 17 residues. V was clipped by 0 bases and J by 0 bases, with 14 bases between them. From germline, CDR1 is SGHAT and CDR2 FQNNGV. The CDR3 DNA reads TGTGCCAGCAGCTTAGATCTCACAGGGACCATGAACACTGAAGCTTTCTTT. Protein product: CASSLDLTGTMNTEAFF.